This T cell receptor beta chain emerged from a study of blood T cells in healthy people across ages. This clonotype was seen only a few times. Combining a sample-barcoded 5' primer with a J-beta primer mix, a second PCR ran for about 6 to 11 cycles. TCRdb re-analysed the 5' RACE reads in MiXCR, keeping a single row per CDR3 protein. This table has about 1.8 million distinct CDR3 sequences, about 50% appearing once. The CDR3 extends over 15 amino acids. Germline CDR1 reads MGHRA; CDR2 reads YSYEKL. The ends lost 5 bases at V and 2 bases at J; junction bases unmatched: 5. This sequence was found in a woman in her forties in good health. This rearrangement joins TRBV4-1 to TRBJ2-7, with TRBD1 matching over 11 bases. Sequencing was carried out using blood. The CDR3 sequence is CASSEGQGAPYEQYF. CDR3 DNA: TGCGCCAGCAGCGAAGGACAGGGGGCCCCCTACGAGCAGTACTTC.